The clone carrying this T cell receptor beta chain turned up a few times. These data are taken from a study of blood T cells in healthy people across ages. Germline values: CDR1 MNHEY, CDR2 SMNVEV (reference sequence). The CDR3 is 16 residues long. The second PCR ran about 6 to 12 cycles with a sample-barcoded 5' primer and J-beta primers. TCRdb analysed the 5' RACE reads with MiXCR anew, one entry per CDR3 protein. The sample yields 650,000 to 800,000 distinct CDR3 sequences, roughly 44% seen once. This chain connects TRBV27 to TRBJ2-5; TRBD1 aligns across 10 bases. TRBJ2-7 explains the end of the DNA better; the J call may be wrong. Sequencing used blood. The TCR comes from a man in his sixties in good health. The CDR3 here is CASTLRDGTGAHEQYF. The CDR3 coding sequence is TGTGCCAGCACACTTAGGGATGGGACAGGGGCCCACGAGCAGTACTTC.